This TCR beta chain appears in the sequencing data of a study of blood T cell repertoires in COVID-19. Study at large: Researchers got acute and convalescent COVID-19 samples from the United States, Italy and Spain.

Per the original methods: For nucleated cells, counts were estimated from reference gene primer amplification. The assay was immunoSEQ multiplex PCR, and TCRdb's table has in-frame clones only and misses some. That table supplies the V and J calls and clone size; D and trimming were determined from the DNA. This table has approximately 150,000 clones, about 83% appearing once. Enrolment of Seattle patients took place during active infection, and they were followed longitudinally. CDR1 and CDR2 (germline): MDHEN, SYDVKM. V gave up 6 bases and J gave up 6 bases; unmatched junction bases: 4. The CDR3 totals 14 residues.

Sequenced: peripheral blood. This receptor was identified in a man aged 25-45 years with COVID-19, enrolled during active disease. This chain uses TRBV28 with TRBJ1-5; 11 nucleotides agree with TRBD1. The CDR3 sequence is CASRWTGGRQPQHF. For the CDR3, the DNA is TGTGCCAGCAGATGGACAGGGGGCCGTCAGCCCCAGCATTTT.